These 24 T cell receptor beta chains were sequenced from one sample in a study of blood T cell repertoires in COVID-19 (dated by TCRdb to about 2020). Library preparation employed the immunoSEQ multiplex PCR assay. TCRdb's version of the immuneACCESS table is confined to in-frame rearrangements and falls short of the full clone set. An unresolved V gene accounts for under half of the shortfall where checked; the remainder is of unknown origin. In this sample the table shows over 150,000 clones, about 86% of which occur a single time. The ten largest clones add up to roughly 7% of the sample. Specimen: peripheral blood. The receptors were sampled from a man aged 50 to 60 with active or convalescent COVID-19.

CDR3 DNA: TGTGCCAGCAGCCGACAGACCCACTACGAGCAGTACTTC. Residues: CASSRQTHYEQYF. The rearrangement links TRBV3-1 (or the pseudogene TRBV3-2) to TRBJ2-7, with D possibly matching TRBD1 (5 bases). Germline V gene lookup returns CDR1 LGHDT and CDR2 YNNKEL (reference sequence). This CDR3 is 13 amino acids long. Trimming removed 4 bases from V and 3 bases from J, with 10 bases in between.

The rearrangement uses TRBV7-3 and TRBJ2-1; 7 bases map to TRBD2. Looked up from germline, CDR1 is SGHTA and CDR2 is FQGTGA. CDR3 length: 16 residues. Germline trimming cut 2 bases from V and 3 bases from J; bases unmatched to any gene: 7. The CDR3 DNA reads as TGTGCCAGCAGCTTACTCTCGCTAGCGGACTACAATGAGCAGTTCTTC. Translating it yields CASSLLSLADYNEQFF.

The CDR3: CASRSTTAWNTEAFF. The CDR3 DNA is TGTGCCAGCAGGTCAACGACAGCTTGGAACACTGAAGCTTTCTTT. The chain couples TRBV5-6 to TRBJ1-1, with D perhaps TRBD1 (5 bases). Germline V gene data show CDR1 as SGHDT and CDR2 as YYEEEE. This CDR3 contains 15 residues. V was trimmed by 5 bases and J by 1 base, leaving 15 bases between them.

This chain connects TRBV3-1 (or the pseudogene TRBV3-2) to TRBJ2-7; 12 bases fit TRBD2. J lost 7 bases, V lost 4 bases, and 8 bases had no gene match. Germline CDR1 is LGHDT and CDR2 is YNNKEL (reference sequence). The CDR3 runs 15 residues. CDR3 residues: CASSRPSGGAEEQYF. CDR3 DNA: TGTGCCAGCAGCCGACCTAGCGGGGGGGCTGAGGAGCAGTACTTC.

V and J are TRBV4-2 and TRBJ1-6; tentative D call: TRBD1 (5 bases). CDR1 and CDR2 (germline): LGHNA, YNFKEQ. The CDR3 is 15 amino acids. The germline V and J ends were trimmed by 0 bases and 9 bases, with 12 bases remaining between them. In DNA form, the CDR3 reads TGTGCCAGCAGCCAAGATGGGGCAGGAAGTTCACCCCTCCACTTT. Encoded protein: CASSQDGAGSSPLHF.

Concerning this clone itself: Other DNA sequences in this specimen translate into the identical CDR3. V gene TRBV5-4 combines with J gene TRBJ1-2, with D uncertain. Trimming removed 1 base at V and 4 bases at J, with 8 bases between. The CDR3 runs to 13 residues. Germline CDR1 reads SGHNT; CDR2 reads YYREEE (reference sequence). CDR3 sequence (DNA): TGTGCCAGCAGCTTGCGGGGTAGCTATGGCTACACCTTC. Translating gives CASSLRGSYGYTF.

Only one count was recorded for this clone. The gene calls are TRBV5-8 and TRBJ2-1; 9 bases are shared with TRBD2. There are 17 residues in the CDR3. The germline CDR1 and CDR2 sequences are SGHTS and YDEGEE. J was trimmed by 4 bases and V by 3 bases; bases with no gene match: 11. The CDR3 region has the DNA TGTGCCAGCAGCTACCCAGTGAGGCTAGCGGGGTACAATGAGCAGTTCTTC. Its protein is CASSYPVRLAGYNEQFF. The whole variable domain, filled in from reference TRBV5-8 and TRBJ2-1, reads EAGVTQSPTHLIKTRGQQATLRCSPISGHTSVYWYQQALGLGLQFLLWYDEGEERNRGNFPPRFSGRQFPNYSSELNVNALELEDSALYLCASSYPVRLAGYNEQFFGPGTRLTVL.

This chain's CDR3 is CASSLWRADNSPLHF. CDR3 nucleotides: TGTGCCAGCAGCTTATGGAGAGCAGATAATTCACCCCTCCACTTT. The genes are TRBV7-2 and TRBJ1-6, with unresolved D. The CDR3 has 15 amino acids. Germline-derived CDR1 and CDR2 are SGHTA and FQGNSA. Trimming removed 2 bases from V and 5 bases from J, with 10 bases in between.

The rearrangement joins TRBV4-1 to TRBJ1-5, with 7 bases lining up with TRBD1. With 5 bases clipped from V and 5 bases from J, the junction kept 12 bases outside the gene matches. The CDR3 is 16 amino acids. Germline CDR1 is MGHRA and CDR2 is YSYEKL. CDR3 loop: CASSTRREGADQPQHF. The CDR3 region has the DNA TGCGCCAGCAGCACCCGGAGAGAGGGGGCTGATCAGCCCCAGCATTTT.

CDR3 loop: CASSSPGQGVLEQYF. For the CDR3, the DNA is TGTGCCAGCAGCTCCCCGGGACAGGGTGTATTAGAGCAGTACTTC. The genes are TRBV5-4 and TRBJ2-7; TRBD1 aligns across 9 bases. Germline V gives CDR1 SGHNT, CDR2 YYREEE (reference sequence). The CDR3 totals 15 residues. V shed 3 bases, J shed 7 bases, and the junction held 11 bases outside the gene matches.

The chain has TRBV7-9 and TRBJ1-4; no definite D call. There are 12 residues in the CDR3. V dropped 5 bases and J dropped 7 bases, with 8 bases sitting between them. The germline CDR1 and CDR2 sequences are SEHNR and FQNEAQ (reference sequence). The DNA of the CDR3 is TGTGCCAGCAGCCGCCAACTTGAAAAACTGTTTTTT. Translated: CASSRQLEKLFF. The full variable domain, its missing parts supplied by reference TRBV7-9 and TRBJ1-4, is DTGVSQNPRHKITKRGQNVTFRCDPISEHNRLYWYRQTLGQGPEFLTYFQNEAQLEKSRLLSDRFSAERPKGSFSTLEIQRTEQGDSAMYLCASSRQLEKLFFGSGTQLSVL.

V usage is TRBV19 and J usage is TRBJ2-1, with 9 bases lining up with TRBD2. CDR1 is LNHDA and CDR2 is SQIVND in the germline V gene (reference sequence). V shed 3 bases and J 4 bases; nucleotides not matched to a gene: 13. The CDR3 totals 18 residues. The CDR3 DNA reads TGTGCCAGTAGTATGTCGGCGGCTAGCGGGACTCGTTACAATGAGCAGTTCTTC. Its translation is CASSMSAASGTRYNEQFF. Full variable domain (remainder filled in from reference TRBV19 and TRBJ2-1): DGGITQSPKYLFRKEGQNVTLSCEQNLNHDAMYWYRQDPGQGLRLIYYSQIVNDFQKGDIAEGYSVSREKKESFPLTVTSAQKNPTAFYLCASSMSAASGTRYNEQFFGPGTRLTVL.

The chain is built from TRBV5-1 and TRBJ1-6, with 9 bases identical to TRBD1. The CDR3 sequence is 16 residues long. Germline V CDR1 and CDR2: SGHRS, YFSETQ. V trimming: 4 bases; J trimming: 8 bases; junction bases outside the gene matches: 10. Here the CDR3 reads CASSPQTGGMYSPLHF. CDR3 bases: TGCGCCAGCAGCCCCCAGACAGGGGGTATGTATTCACCCCTCCACTTT.

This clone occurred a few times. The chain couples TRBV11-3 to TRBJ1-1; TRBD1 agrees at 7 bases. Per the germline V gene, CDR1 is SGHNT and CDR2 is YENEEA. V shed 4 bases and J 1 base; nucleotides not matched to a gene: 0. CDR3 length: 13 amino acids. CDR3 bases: TGTGCCAGCAGCTGGGACAGGAACACTGAAGCTTTCTTT. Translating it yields CASSWDRNTEAFF.

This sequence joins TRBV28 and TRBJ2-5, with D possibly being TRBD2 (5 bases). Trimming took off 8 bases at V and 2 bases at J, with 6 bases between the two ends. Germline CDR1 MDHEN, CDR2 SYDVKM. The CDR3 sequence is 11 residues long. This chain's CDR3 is CASRGQETQYF. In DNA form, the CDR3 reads TGTGCCAGCCGGGGACAAGAGACCCAGTACTTC. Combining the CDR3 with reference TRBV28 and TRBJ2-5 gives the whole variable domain DVKVTQSSRYLVKRTGEKVFLECVQDMDHENMFWYRQDPGLGLRLIYFSYDVKMKEKGDIPEGYSVSREKKERFSLILESASTNQTSMYLCASRGQETQYFGPGTRLLVL.

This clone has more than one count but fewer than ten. The CDR3 bases are TGTGCCAGTATCCGGGACTGGCAAGAGACCCAGTACTTC. It codes for CASIRDWQETQYF. This chain links TRBV19 with TRBJ2-5; maybe TRBD2 (6 bases). Trimming took off 7 bases at V and 2 bases at J, with 11 bases between the two ends. Germline V gives CDR1 LNHDA, CDR2 SQIVND (reference sequence). The CDR3 runs 13 residues.

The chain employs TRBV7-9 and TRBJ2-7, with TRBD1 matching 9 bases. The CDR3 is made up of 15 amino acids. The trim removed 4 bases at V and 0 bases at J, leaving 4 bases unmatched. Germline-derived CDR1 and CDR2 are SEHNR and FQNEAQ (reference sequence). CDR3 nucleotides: TGTGCCAGCAGCTACCGGGACAGGGCCTCCTACGAGCAGTACTTC. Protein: CASSYRDRASYEQYF.

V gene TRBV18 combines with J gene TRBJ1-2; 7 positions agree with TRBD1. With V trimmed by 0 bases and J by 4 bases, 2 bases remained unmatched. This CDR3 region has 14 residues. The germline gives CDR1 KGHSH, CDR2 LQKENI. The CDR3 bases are TGTGCCAGCTCACCACCGGAGGGGGCCTATGGCTACACCTTC. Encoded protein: CASSPPEGAYGYTF.

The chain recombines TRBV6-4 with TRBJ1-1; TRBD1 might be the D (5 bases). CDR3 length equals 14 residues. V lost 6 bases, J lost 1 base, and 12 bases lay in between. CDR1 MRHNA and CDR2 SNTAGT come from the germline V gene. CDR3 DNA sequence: TGTGCCAGCAGAGATTCTGACAGGAACACTGAAGCTTTCTTT. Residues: CASRDSDRNTEAFF.

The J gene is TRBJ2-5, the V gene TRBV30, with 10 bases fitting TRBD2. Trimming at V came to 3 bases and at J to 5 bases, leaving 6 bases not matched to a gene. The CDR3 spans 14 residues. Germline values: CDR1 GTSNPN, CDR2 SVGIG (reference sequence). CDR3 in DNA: TGTGCCTGGAGAATAGCGGGAGGTCGCGAGACCCAGTACTTC. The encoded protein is CAWRIAGGRETQYF.

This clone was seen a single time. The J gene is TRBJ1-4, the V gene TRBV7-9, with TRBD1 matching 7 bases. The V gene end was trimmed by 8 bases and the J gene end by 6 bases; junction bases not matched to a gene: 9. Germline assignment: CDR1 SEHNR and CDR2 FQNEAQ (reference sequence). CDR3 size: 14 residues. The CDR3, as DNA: TGTGCCAGCGGAGATGACAGGGCGCATGAAAAACTGTTTTTT. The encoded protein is CASGDDRAHEKLFF.

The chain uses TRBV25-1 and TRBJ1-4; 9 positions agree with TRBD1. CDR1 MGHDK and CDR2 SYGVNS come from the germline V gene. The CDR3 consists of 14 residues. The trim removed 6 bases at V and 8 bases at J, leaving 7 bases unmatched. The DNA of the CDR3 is TGTGCCAGCAGAGCCACAGGGGGCGACGAAAAACTGTTTTTT. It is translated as CASRATGGDEKLFF.

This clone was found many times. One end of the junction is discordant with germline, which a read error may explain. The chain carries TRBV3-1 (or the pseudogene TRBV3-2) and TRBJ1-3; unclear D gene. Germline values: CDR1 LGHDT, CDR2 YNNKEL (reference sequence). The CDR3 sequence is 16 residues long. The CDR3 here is CASSLMRVSSGNTIYF. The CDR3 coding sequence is TGTGCCAGCAGCTTGATGAGGGTTAGCTCTGGCAACACCATATATTTT.

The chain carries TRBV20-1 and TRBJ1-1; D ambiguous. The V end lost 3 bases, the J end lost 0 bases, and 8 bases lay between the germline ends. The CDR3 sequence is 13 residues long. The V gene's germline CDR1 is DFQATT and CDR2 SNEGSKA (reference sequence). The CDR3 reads CSASRRMNTEAFF. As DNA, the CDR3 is TGCAGTGCTAGTAGGCGGATGAACACTGAAGCTTTCTTT.